One sample yielded the 25 T cell receptor beta chains listed below, sequenced in a study of cytomegalovirus exposure and HLA in healthy donors. The PCR had 60 Vbeta and 13 Jbeta primers. Data came from immunoSEQ multiplex PCR; TCRdb stores just in-frame clones and leaves some out. This specimen shows under 95,000 clones; the ten leading clones hold about 0.6%. The sample comprised PBMCs. Receptor source: a man in his fifties or sixties in good health and CMV-seronegative.

This rearrangement joins TRBV27 to TRBJ2-3; no clear D. The V gene lost 3 bases and the J gene lost 5 bases, with 12 bases spanning the gap. The CDR3 is 14 amino acids. Germline CDR1 is MNHEY and CDR2 is SMNVEV (reference sequence). The CDR3 coding sequence is TGTGCCAGCAGTTTCTCCGGGTCGAGAGATACGCAGTATTTT. It yields the protein CASSFSGSRDTQYF.

The CDR3 nucleotides read TGTGCCAGCAGTTACTCGACACAGGGGAACACTGAAGCTTTCTTT. It encodes CASSYSTQGNTEAFF. V is TRBV6-5 and J is TRBJ1-1, with D maybe TRBD1 (6 bases). CDR3 length: 15 amino acids. CDR1 and CDR2 (germline): MNHEY, SVGAGI. Trimming took 0 bases from V and 1 from J, leaving 9 bases between them.

The genes are TRBV10-3 and TRBJ1-1, with D uncertain. There are 13 residues in the CDR3. From germline, CDR1 is ENHRY and CDR2 SYGVKD. V gave up 6 bases and J gave up 3 bases, with 11 bases separating them. In DNA, the CDR3 is TGTGCCATCAGCCCGGGAAGTCACACTGAAGCTTTCTTT. Protein sequence: CAISPGSHTEAFF.

J is TRBJ2-7 and V is TRBV9; 8 bases agree with TRBD1. The germline gives CDR1 SGDLS, CDR2 YYNGEE. With V trimmed by 2 bases and J by 5 bases, 12 bases remained unmatched. This CDR3 spans 16 amino acids. CDR3 nucleotides: TGTGCCAGCAGCGTGGGACGGGACAGGTTATCCCACGAGCAGTACTTC. Protein product: CASSVGRDRLSHEQYF.

The chain is built from TRBV4-1 and TRBJ2-1, with 15 bases identical to TRBD2. Germline lookup yields CDR1 MGHRA and CDR2 YSYEKL. With V trimmed by 1 base and J by 0 bases, 4 bases remained unmatched. The CDR3 is 19 residues long. CDR3 sequence (DNA): TGCGCCAGCAGCCAAGCGGGGACTAGCGGGGGGAGCTCCTACAATGAGCAGTTCTTC. As protein: CASSQAGTSGGSSYNEQFF.

This chain links TRBV9 with TRBJ1-3; 10 bases agree with TRBD1. V lost 2 bases, J lost 8 bases, and 10 bases stayed unmatched. This CDR3 region has 16 residues. Germline V lookup: CDR1 SGDLS, CDR2 YYNGEE. The CDR3 sequence: CASSVGQGRLADTIYF. CDR3 DNA: TGTGCCAGCAGCGTGGGACAGGGGAGATTAGCGGACACCATATATTTT.

On this clone: One end of the junction is discordant with germline, which a read error may explain. The rearrangement uses TRBV27 and TRBJ2-7, with 9 bases fitting TRBD1. Per germline, CDR1 MNHEY and CDR2 SMNVEV (reference sequence). The CDR3 runs 13 residues. In DNA, the CDR3 is TGTGCCGGCAGTACAGGGGGCGCCTACGAGCAGTACTTC. Its protein is CAGSTGGAYEQYF.

The chain employs TRBV4-1 and TRBJ2-2, with 8 nucleotides matching TRBD2. V dropped 0 bases and J dropped 0; count of bases not matched to a gene: 3. The CDR3 has 17 amino acids. Germline V gene sequence: CDR1 MGHRA, CDR2 YSYEKL. As DNA, the CDR3 is TGCGCCAGCAGCCAAGATGTGCGGGGGGCGAACACCGGGGAGCTGTTTTTT. It yields the protein CASSQDVRGANTGELFF.

This chain links TRBV10-3 with TRBJ1-1; D might be TRBD1 (6 bases). V was pared by 5 bases and J by 5 bases, with 15 bases between. Per the germline V gene, CDR1 is ENHRY and CDR2 is SYGVKD. The CDR3 contains 14 residues. DNA of the CDR3: TGTGCCATCAGTAAACAGGGAGGGGAAACTGAAGCTTTCTTT. It codes for CAISKQGGETEAFF.

CDR3: CACRASDTGELFF. The CDR3 DNA follows: TGTGCCTGTCGGGCTAGCGATACCGGGGAGCTGTTTTTT. The chain carries TRBV6-5 and TRBJ2-2, with D possibly TRBD2 on 6 matching bases. Trimming shortened V by 11 bases and J by 5 bases, and 15 bases separated the two germline ends. The CDR3 contains 13 residues. Germline CDR1 MNHEY, CDR2 SVGAGI.

The chain combines TRBV7-9 with TRBJ1-5; D is unclear. The V gene's germline CDR1 is SEHNR and CDR2 FQNEAQ (reference sequence). The ends were cut back, 1 base at V and 2 bases at J, with 12 bases in the middle. CDR3 length: 16 residues. The CDR3 DNA reads as TGTGCCAGCAGCTTAGATGTTTCGGGAGGCAATCAGCCCCAGCATTTT. It yields the protein CASSLDVSGGNQPQHF.

The rearrangement links TRBV6-5 to TRBJ1-5; D not certain. The CDR3 has 14 amino acids. V gave up 7 bases and J gave up 0 bases, with 10 bases separating them. Germline V gene data show CDR1 as MNHEY and CDR2 as SVGAGI. In nucleotides, the CDR3 is TGTGCCAGCAAGGCGACTGTTAGCAATCAGCCCCAGCATTTT. It specifies CASKATVSNQPQHF.

The chain has TRBV7-2 and TRBJ2-7, with no clear D. With 9 bases removed from V and 0 bases from J, the gap between germline ends came to 15 bases. The CDR3 runs to 14 residues. Germline V CDR1 and CDR2: SGHTA, FQGNSA. The CDR3 bases are TGTGCCAGTCTGCTTAGTGAGAGCTCCTACGAGCAGTACTTC. Translated, it gives CASLLSESSYEQYF. Complete variable domain (other parts from reference TRBV7-2 and TRBJ2-7): GAGVSQSPSNKVTEKGKDVELRCDPISGHTALYWYRQSLGQGLEFLIYFQGNSAPDKSGLPSDRFSAERTGGSVSTLTIQRTQQEDSAVYLCASLLSESSYEQYFGPGTRLTVT.

The V call is TRBV5-8, the J call TRBJ1-2, with 8 bases fitting TRBD1. Per germline, CDR1 SGHTS and CDR2 YDEGEE. With V trimmed by 1 base and J by 10 bases, 12 bases remained unmatched. This CDR3 contains 15 residues. The DNA for the CDR3 is TGTGCCAGCAGCTTGTTTTTAGTGGGACAGGACTACTACACCTTC. The encoded protein is CASSLFLVGQDYYTF.

V and J are TRBV28 and TRBJ2-7, with 11 nucleotides matching TRBD1. The V gene end was trimmed by 4 bases and the J gene end by 3 bases; junction bases not matched to a gene: 11. Germline assignment: CDR1 MDHEN and CDR2 SYDVKM. This CDR3 has 17 residues. The CDR3 DNA follows: TGTGCCAGCAGTTACATCATTACCGGGACAGGGGGCTACGAGCAGTACTTC. Protein sequence: CASSYIITGTGGYEQYF. Combining the CDR3 with reference TRBV28 and TRBJ2-7 gives the whole variable domain DVKVTQSSRYLVKRTGEKVFLECVQDMDHENMFWYRQDPGLGLRLIYFSYDVKMKEKGDIPEGYSVSREKKERFSLILESASTNQTSMYLCASSYIITGTGGYEQYFGPGTRLTVT.

This chain links TRBV6-1 with TRBJ2-3; maybe TRBD1 (5 bases). Germline CDR1 is MNHNS and CDR2 is SASEGT. The CDR3 runs to 11 residues. Trimming left V 8 bases short and J 3 bases short, with 6 bases between. Here the CDR3 DNA reads TGTGCCAGCGGGGCGACAGATACGCAGTATTTT. This codes for CASGATDTQYF.

A note on this clone: At the DNA level, this CDR3 is encoded by other sequences in the same sample as well. The chain carries TRBV5-1 and TRBJ2-5; D uncertain. Germline CDR1 and CDR2: SGHRS and YFSETQ. The CDR3 sequence is 13 residues long. The germline V and J ends were trimmed by 0 bases and 1 base, with 4 bases remaining between them. The CDR3 bases are TGCGCCAGCAGCTTGGCGCGCCAAGAGACCCAGTACTTC. It encodes CASSLARQETQYF.

The genes are TRBV5-1 and TRBJ2-7, with TRBD2 identical over 8 bases. This CDR3 region has 16 residues. The V segment lost 4 bases and the J segment 2 bases; nucleotides outside the gene matches: 11. Germline V gene data show CDR1 as SGHRS and CDR2 as YFSETQ. DNA for the CDR3: TGCGCCAGCAGCCGGGAGGTGGCGGGGGGAACCTACGAGCAGTACTTC. This encodes CASSREVAGGTYEQYF.

The chain uses TRBV5-5 and TRBJ1-1; D is ambiguous. CDR3 length: 15 residues. V lost 4 bases and J lost 1, with 14 bases in between. Germline V gene lookup returns CDR1 SGHKS and CDR2 YYEKEE (reference sequence). CDR3 nucleotides: TGTGCCAGCAGCAGGCAGGCGGGCCCGAACACTGAAGCTTTCTTT. Encoded protein: CASSRQAGPNTEAFF.

The chain joins TRBV4-2 to TRBJ2-3; maybe TRBD2 (5 bases). The CDR3 extends over 17 amino acids. The V end was cut by 4 bases, the J end by 7 bases, with 24 bases between. CDR1 and CDR2 from the germline V gene are LGHNA and YNFKEQ. The CDR3 sequence is CASSPKADRVAENTQYF. The CDR3 bases are TGTGCCAGCAGCCCAAAAGCGGACCGGGTGGCGGAGAATACGCAGTATTTT.

The chain combines TRBV11-2 with TRBJ2-7; 7 bases fit TRBD2. The V and J ends lost 5 bases and 4 bases, in that order; junction bases with no gene match: 11. This CDR3 has 15 amino acids. Germline lookup yields CDR1 SGHAT and CDR2 FQNNGV. The CDR3: CASSLLRASGYEQYF. CDR3 sequence (DNA): TGTGCCAGCAGCCTCCTTCGGGCTAGCGGATACGAGCAGTACTTC.

The gene calls are TRBV2 and TRBJ1-6; 7 bases match TRBD1. The CDR3 length is 14 residues. CDR1 SNHLY and CDR2 FYNNEI come from the germline V gene. V trimming: 8 bases; J trimming: 0 bases; junction bases outside the gene matches: 1. CDR3 DNA: TGTGCCAGCCACAGGGGCTCCTATAATTCACCCCTCCACTTT. Translated: CASHRGSYNSPLHF.

The chain links TRBV7-2 to TRBJ2-4; 9 nucleotides align to TRBD1. With V trimmed by 5 bases and J by 6 bases, 11 bases remained unmatched. This CDR3 spans 16 amino acids. The germline V gene encodes CDR1 SGHTA and CDR2 FQGNSA. The CDR3 spells CASSPQWGQGGNIQYF. CDR3 DNA: TGTGCCAGCAGCCCCCAGTGGGGACAGGGTGGAAACATTCAGTACTTC.

Here the CDR3 DNA reads TGTGCCATCAGTGAGACGGTTACCTACGAGCAGTACTTC. The encoded protein is CAISETVTYEQYF. The J gene is TRBJ2-7, the V gene TRBV10-3; D remains unclear. This CDR3 has 13 residues. V lost 2 bases and J 2 bases, leaving 7 bases between the germline ends. Looked up from germline, CDR1 is ENHRY and CDR2 is SYGVKD.

The V and J genes are TRBV11-3 and TRBJ1-3; D is unclear. The CDR3 extends over 15 amino acids. The germline gives CDR1 SGHNT, CDR2 YENEEA. V was shortened by 2 bases and J by 2 bases, with 10 bases between the two germline ends. This chain's CDR3 is CASSLSGRPGNTIYF. Written as DNA, the CDR3 is TGTGCCAGCAGCTTAAGTGGGAGACCTGGAAACACCATATATTTT.